What follows is one TCR beta chain and its context. The antigen it binds to is not known. Base quality data are lacking; no much larger clone is found one base away. In the prospective study, participants were 18 to 89 years old, resided in about two dozen geographic areas of the United States, and were enrolled through a virtual design. In the prospective study, participants were assigned to cohorts based on the clinical history participants reported in a screening survey and a study questionnaire. Recovered participants in ImmuneRACE Cohort 3 were defined as having two consecutive negative NP/OP PCR tests, clearance from a healthcare professional, or resolution of symptoms. In the prospective study, mobile phlebotomists collected whole blood, serum and a nasopharyngeal or oropharyngeal swab from each participant. Additional blood draws and questionnaires over an approximately 2-month period could optionally be provided by prospective study participants. Before DNA extraction, blood samples from the prospective study were shipped at room temperature or frozen.

The CDR3, from cysteine to phenylalanine, totals 15 residues. The sequence is cut down to CDR3 DNA, 45 bases in frame from base 1. The CDR1 and CDR2 encoded by the germline V gene (reference sequence) are GTSNPN and SVGIG. Germline trimming: 0 bases from V, 7 bases from J; junction bases outside gene matches: 12. TCRbeta CDR3 regions were amplified from genomic DNA by means of the immunoSEQ Assay, a bias-controlled multiplex PCR. The authors processed their data as follows. The number of nucleated cells in each sample was estimated from the amplification of reference gene primers within the assay. Sequence reads were collapsed and filtered to measure the absolute abundance of every unique TCRbeta CDR3 rearrangement. Productive Simpson clonality was computed per sample as the square root of Simpson's diversity index over productive rearrangements. TCRdb holds this immuneACCESS table with in-frame rearrangements only. Some clones are missing; in checked studies, unresolved V genes explain under half, and the rest has no known cause. The V and J calls and the clone size are those of that table, but D and trimming were determined from the DNA. Within this sample are a few hundred thousand clones, with 88% of them counted one time only. 3% of the sample belongs to the ten largest clones.

The sample is drawn from a study of blood T cell repertoires in COVID-19 (dated by TCRdb to between 2020 and 2021). Regarding the study in general: Samples from collaborators originated in the United States, Italy and Spain and spanned both the acute and convalescent phases of COVID-19. The samples were drawn from two sources: the first 160 participants of the ongoing ImmuneRACE study, and about 1,300 subjects contributed by 6 global collaborators. A de-identified subject ID, COVID-19 status, age in years and sex were almost always included in the sample metadata. HLA class I and class II types, where available, came from metadata supplied by the sample provider rather than from assay-based typing. The prospective study material was composed of cDNA or gDNA derived from T cells, B-cell-depleted T cells, or PBMCs. A freely available public database, intended as a resource for researchers studying the immune response to SARS-CoV-2, is where the repertoires were released. The dataset comprised deeply sampled blood TCRbeta repertoires from subjects exposed to, actively infected with, or recovered from COVID-19. Results and caveats for the whole study, not just this receptor: The quantity of clinical and demographic metadata differed by source and by participant and was supplied without curation.

The receptor was isolated from a woman aged 50 to 60 who had recovered from COVID-19. The sequence is built from TRBV30 and TRBJ2-7; 7 bases in the middle match TRBD2. Material: PBMCs or T cells enriched from blood (not recorded which). The CDR3 region: CAWSVKGPKAGEQYF. The nucleotide sequence reads as follows: TGTGCCTGGAGTGTGAAGGGACCCAAAGCGGGGGAGCAGTACTTC.